The clone carrying this TCR beta chain was seen only a few times. Its antigen is still unknown. This entry is derived from a study of T-cell memory formation after mild COVID-19. Study-level points and caveats: Later expanders leaned toward CD4+, whereas clones contracting from day 15 to 85 were balanced CD4/CD8.

5'RACE with constant-segment primers yielded barcoded, UMI-tagged TCR alpha and TCR beta cDNA libraries. TCRdb re-called the 5' RACE reads through MiXCR, storing one row per CDR3 protein. This table holds around 300,000 distinct CDR3 sequences, about an eighth found once. Material for sequencing was PBMCs or a T cell subset sorted from them (not recorded which). This clonotype was obtained from a man younger than 30 who had mild COVID-19 (a few samples of this study predate the infection). Cell type and time point are not known.

The CDR3 sequence: CASSFQHEETQYF. The CDR3 DNA follows: TGTGCCAGCAGCTTTCAACACGAAGAGACCCAGTACTTC. The chain combines TRBV7-3 with TRBJ2-5; D ambiguous. CDR1 is SGHTA, CDR2 FQGTGA, per germline. The V end was cut by 3 bases, the J end by 3 bases, with 8 bases between. This CDR3 contains 13 residues.